The 13 T cell receptor beta chains reported below all come from one sample, sequenced in a study of neurological immune-mediated disorders. Each CDR3 protein is one row after TCRdb ran MiXCR on the 5' RACE reads. The table records around 83,000 distinct CDR3 sequences, 14% of them present only once. Specimen: PBMCs. These receptors were taken from a woman aged 45-60 years in good health.

This clonotype was recorded at least ten times. This chain connects TRBV6-1 to TRBJ1-1, with D tentatively TRBD1 (6 bases). Germline lookup yields CDR1 MNHNS and CDR2 SASEGT. Trimming stripped 4 bases from V and 7 bases from J, with 13 bases between. The CDR3 has 13 amino acids. The DNA for the CDR3 is TGTGCCAGCAGTGGAGAGTTAGGGGGTGAAGCTTTCTTT. Translating it yields CASSGELGGEAFF.

A few counts support this clonotype. This rearrangement joins TRBV28 to TRBJ2-7, with 8 nucleotides matching TRBD2. V trimming: 4 bases; J trimming: 0 bases; junction bases outside the gene matches: 5. The CDR3 consists of 15 residues. Germline V gives CDR1 MDHEN, CDR2 SYDVKM. The CDR3 reads CASSSLAVSSYEQYF. The CDR3 DNA reads as TGTGCCAGCAGTTCACTAGCGGTTAGCTCCTACGAGCAGTACTTC.

V usage is TRBV7-2 and J usage is TRBJ2-1; no clear D gene. The CDR3 is 14 amino acids. From germline, CDR1 is SGHTA and CDR2 FQGNSA. Between the trimmed V and J ends, which lost 2 bases and 3 bases, there was a span of 8 bases. CDR3 in amino acids: CASSLSRNYNEQFF. The CDR3 DNA reads as TGTGCCAGCAGCTTATCCAGGAACTACAATGAGCAGTTCTTC.

This clonotype was seen at least ten times. The gene calls are TRBV6-1 and TRBJ2-7, with 7 bases that match TRBD2. V shed 2 bases, J shed 3 bases, and the junction held 7 bases outside the gene matches. Germline V gives CDR1 MNHNS, CDR2 SASEGT. The length of the CDR3 is 15 residues. CDR3 nucleotide sequence: TGTGCCAGCAGTGAACAAACGGGGGGATACTACGAGCAGTACTTC. Its protein product is CASSEQTGGYYEQYF.

Of note for this clonotype: This may arise from a read error, as a much more abundant clone is one base away. CDR3 protein: CASSSPSTGGNYEHYF. CDR3 in DNA: TGTGCCAGCAGTAGCCCCTCGACAGGGGGCAACTACGAGCATTACTTC. V gene TRBV12-3 or TRBV12-4 combines with J gene TRBJ2-7; the match to TRBD1 covers 10 bases. The CDR3 length is 16 residues.

This clonotype has ten or more counts. The V and J genes are TRBV28 and TRBJ1-5, with a tentative D call TRBD1 (5 bases). Germline assignment: CDR1 MDHEN and CDR2 SYDVKM. This CDR3 comprises 16 residues. The V end was cut by 10 bases, the J end by 1 base, with 20 bases between. CDR3 amino acids: CATTSGGYGSNQPQHF. The CDR3 bases are TGTGCCACTACCTCCGGGGGGTACGGGAGCAATCAGCCCCAGCATTTT.

This clonotype has a count of ten or more. V gene TRBV20-1 combines with J gene TRBJ2-3; TRBD2 agrees at 7 bases. Per germline, CDR1 DFQATT and CDR2 SNEGSKA (reference sequence). V shed 0 bases, J shed 6 bases, and the junction held 9 bases outside the gene matches. The CDR3 spans 15 residues. This CDR3 reads CSARDHRAAGDTQYF. In nucleotides, the CDR3 is TGCAGTGCTAGAGATCATAGGGCAGCGGGGGATACGCAGTATTTT.

This clonotype was seen many times. This chain links TRBV2 with TRBJ1-5, with 7 bases identical to TRBD1. CDR1 SNHLY and CDR2 FYNNEI come from the germline V gene. The CDR3 loop spans 13 amino acids. The J segment lost 4 bases and the V segment lost 4 bases, leaving 1 base of the junction unmatched. The DNA for the CDR3 is TGTGCCAGCAGTGGGGACAGTAATCAGCCCCAGCATTTT. The encoded protein is CASSGDSNQPQHF.

In its sample, this clonotype was seen a few times. The genes are TRBV5-1 and TRBJ2-3; 12 bases line up with TRBD2. The CDR3 runs to 16 residues. J lost 5 bases, V lost 1 base, and 5 bases had no gene match. Germline-derived CDR1 and CDR2 are SGHRS and YFSETQ. The CDR3 reads CASSLLTSGSVDTQYF. Here the CDR3 DNA reads TGCGCCAGCAGCTTGCTGACTAGCGGGAGTGTAGATACGCAGTATTTT.

This clonotype occurred a few times. This chain uses TRBV28 with TRBJ2-1; D is unresolved. Germline V gene sequence: CDR1 MDHEN, CDR2 SYDVKM. This CDR3 has 12 amino acids. V was cut by 8 bases and J by 0 bases, with 5 bases left in between. The CDR3 DNA reads TGTGCCAGCGGAACCTCCTACAATGAGCAGTTCTTC. It is translated as CASGTSYNEQFF.

This clonotype was counted only a few times. The chain has TRBV7-2 and TRBJ2-1; 7 bases are shared with TRBD1. The CDR3 sequence is 17 residues long. The germline gives CDR1 SGHTA, CDR2 FQGNSA. With 2 bases clipped from V and 0 bases from J, the junction kept 7 bases outside the gene matches. The CDR3 nucleotides read TGTGCCAGCAGCTTACAACCGGGACAGAGCTCCTACAATGAGCAGTTCTTC. This sequence encodes CASSLQPGQSSYNEQFF.

This clonotype was observed at least ten times. This chain uses TRBV7-8 with TRBJ2-1, with TRBD2 matching 12 bases. The CDR3 spans 18 residues. Germline V CDR1 and CDR2: SGHVS, FQNEAQ. V was clipped by 1 base and J by 10 bases; unmatched bases: 14. This CDR3 reads CASSLVSTSGRSLVEQFF. CDR3 nucleotides: TGTGCCAGCAGCTTAGTGAGTACTAGCGGGAGGTCCTTGGTGGAGCAGTTCTTC.

Ten or more counts support this clonotype. The V gene is TRBV15, the J gene TRBJ1-4, with 8 bases that match TRBD1. The CDR3 has 16 residues. Germline values: CDR1 LNHNV, CDR2 YYDKDF (reference sequence). V shed 3 bases, J shed 0 bases, and the junction held 3 bases outside the gene matches. CDR3 nucleotides: TGTGCCACCAGCAGCAGGGGGCTTGCAACTAATGAAAAACTGTTTTTT. This gives the protein CATSSRGLATNEKLFF.